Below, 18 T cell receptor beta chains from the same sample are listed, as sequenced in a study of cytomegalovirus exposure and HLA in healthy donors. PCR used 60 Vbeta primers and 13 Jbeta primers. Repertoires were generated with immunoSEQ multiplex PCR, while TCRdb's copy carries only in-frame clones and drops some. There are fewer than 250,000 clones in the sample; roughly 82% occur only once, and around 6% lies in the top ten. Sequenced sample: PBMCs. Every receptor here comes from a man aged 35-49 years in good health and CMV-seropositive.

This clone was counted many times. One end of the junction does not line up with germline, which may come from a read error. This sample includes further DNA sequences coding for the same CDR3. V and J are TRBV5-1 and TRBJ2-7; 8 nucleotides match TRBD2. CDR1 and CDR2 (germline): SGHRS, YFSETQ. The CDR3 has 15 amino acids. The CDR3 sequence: CASSLGRGGYYEQYF. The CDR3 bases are TGTGCCAGCAGCCTAGGTCGCGGGGGGTACTACGAGCAGTACTTC. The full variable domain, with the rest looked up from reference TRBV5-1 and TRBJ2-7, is KAGVTQTPRYLIKTRGQQVTLSCSPISGHRSVSWYQQTPGQGLQFLFEYFSETQRNKGNFPGRFSGRQFSNSRSEMNVSTLELGDSALYLCASSLGRGGYYEQYFGPGTRLTVT.

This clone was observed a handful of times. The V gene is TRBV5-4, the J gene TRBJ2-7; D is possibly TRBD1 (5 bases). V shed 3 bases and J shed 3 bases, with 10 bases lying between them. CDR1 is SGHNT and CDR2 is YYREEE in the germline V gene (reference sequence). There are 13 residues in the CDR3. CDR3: CASSSDSGYEQYF. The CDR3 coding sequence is TGTGCCAGCAGCTCTGACAGTGGCTACGAGCAGTACTTC.

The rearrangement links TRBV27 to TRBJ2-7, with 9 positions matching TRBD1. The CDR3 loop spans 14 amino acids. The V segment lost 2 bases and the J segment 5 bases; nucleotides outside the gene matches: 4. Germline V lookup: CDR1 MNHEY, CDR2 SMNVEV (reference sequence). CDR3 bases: TGTGCCAGCAGTTTAAGGGACAGGGTCCACGAGCAGTACTTC. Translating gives CASSLRDRVHEQYF.

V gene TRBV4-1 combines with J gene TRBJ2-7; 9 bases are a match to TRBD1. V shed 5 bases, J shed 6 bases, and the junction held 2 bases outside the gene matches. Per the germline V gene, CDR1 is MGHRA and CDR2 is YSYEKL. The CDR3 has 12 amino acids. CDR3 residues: CASSDRGSEQYF. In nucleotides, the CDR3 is TGCGCCAGCAGCGACAGGGGGAGCGAGCAGTACTTC.

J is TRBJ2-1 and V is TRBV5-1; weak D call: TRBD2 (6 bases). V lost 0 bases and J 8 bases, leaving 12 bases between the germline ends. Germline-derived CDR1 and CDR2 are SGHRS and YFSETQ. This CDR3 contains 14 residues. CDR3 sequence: CASSLVLAIDEQFF. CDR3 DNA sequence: TGCGCCAGCAGCTTGGTGCTAGCGATCGATGAGCAGTTCTTC.

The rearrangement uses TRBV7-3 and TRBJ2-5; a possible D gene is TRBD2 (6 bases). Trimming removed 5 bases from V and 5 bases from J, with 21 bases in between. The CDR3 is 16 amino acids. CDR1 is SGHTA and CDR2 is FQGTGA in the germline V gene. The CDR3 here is CASSPTGEVTGETQYF. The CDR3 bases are TGTGCCAGCAGCCCTACTGGGGAGGTTACGGGGGAGACCCAGTACTTC. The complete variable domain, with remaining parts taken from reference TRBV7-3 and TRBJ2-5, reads GAGVSQTPSNKVTEKGKYVELRCDPISGHTALYWYRQSLGQGPEFLIYFQGTGAADDSGLPNDRFFAVRPEGSVSTLKIQRTERGDSAVYLCASSPTGEVTGETQYFGPGTRLLVL.

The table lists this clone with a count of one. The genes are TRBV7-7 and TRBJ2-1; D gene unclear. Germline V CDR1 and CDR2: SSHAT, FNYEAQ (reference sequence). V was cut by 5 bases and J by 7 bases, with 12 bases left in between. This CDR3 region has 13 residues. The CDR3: CASSHPPKNEQFF. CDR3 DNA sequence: TGTGCCAGCAGCCACCCACCTAAGAATGAGCAGTTCTTC.

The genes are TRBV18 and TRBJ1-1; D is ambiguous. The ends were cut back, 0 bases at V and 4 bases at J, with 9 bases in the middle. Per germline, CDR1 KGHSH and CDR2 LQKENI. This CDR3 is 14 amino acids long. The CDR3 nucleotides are TGTGCCAGCTCACCACCGGAGGTTGGCACTGAAGCTTTCTTT. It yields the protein CASSPPEVGTEAFF.

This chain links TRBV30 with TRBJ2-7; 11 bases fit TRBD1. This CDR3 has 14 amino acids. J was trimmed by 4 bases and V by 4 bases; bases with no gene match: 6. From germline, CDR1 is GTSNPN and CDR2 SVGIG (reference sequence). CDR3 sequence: CAWNTGTGGYEQYF. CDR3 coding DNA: TGTGCCTGGAACACCGGGACAGGGGGATACGAGCAGTACTTC.

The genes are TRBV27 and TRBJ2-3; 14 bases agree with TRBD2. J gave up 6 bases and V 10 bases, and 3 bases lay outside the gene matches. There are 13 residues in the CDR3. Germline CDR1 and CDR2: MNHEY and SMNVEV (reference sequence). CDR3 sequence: CATRLAGGDTQYF. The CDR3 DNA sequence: TGTGCCACCAGACTAGCGGGAGGGGATACGCAGTATTTT.

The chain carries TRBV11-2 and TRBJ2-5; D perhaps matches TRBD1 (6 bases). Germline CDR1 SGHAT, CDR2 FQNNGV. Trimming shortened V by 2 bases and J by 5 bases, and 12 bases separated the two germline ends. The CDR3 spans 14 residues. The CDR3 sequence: CASSLIRDMETQYF. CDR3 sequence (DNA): TGTGCCAGCAGCTTAATCCGGGACATGGAGACCCAGTACTTC. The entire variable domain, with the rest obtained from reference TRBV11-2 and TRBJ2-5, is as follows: EAGVAQSPRYKIIEKRQSVAFWCNPISGHATLYWYQQILGQGPKLLIQFQNNGVVDDSQLPKDRFSAERLKGVDSTLKIQPAKLEDSAVYLCASSLIRDMETQYFGPGTRLLVL.

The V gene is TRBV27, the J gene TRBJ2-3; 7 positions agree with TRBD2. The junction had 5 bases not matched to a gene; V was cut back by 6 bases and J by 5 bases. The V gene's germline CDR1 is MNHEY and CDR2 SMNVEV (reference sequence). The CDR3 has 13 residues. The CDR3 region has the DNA TGTGCCAGCAGCATGGGGAGGGGAGATACGCAGTATTTT. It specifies CASSMGRGDTQYF.

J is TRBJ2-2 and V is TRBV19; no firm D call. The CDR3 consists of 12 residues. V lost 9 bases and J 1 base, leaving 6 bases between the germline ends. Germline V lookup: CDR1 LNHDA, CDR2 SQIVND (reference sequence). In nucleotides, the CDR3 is TGTGCCAGCCTAGAGAACACCGGGGAGCTGTTTTTT. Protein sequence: CASLENTGELFF.

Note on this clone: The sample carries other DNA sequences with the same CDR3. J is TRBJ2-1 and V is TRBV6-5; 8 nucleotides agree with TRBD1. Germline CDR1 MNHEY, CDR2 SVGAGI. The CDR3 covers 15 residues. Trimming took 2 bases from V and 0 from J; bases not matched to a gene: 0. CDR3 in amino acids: CASSYDRGSYNEQFF. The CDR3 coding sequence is TGTGCCAGCAGTTACGACAGGGGCTCCTACAATGAGCAGTTCTTC.

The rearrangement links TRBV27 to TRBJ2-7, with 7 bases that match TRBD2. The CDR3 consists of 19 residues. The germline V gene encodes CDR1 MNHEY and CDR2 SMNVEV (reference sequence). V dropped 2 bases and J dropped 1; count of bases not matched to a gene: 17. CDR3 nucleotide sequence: TGTGCCAGCAGTTTACATCCTCATCTGGGACTATTAAGATCCTACGAGCAGTACGTC. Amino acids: CASSLHPHLGLLRSYEQYV.

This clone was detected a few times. The CDR3 loop is CASSVGTGRYEQYF. As DNA, the CDR3 is TGTGCCAGCAGCGTCGGGACAGGGAGGTACGAGCAGTACTTC. V gene TRBV9 combines with J gene TRBJ2-7; 9 nucleotides agree with TRBD1. V lost 2 bases, J lost 4 bases, and 4 bases stayed unmatched. This CDR3 is 14 amino acids long. The germline V gene has CDR1 SGDLS and CDR2 YYNGEE.

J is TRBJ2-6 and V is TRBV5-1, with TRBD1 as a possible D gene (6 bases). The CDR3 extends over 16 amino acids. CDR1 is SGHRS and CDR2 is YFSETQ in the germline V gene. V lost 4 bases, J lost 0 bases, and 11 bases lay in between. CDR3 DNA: TGCGCCAGCAGCCAGGACAGAATCTCTGGGGCCAACGTCCTGACTTTC. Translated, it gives CASSQDRISGANVLTF. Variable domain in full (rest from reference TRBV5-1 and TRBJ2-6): KAGVTQTPRYLIKTRGQQVTLSCSPISGHRSVSWYQQTPGQGLQFLFEYFSETQRNKGNFPGRFSGRQFSNSRSEMNVSTLELGDSALYLCASSQDRISGANVLTFGAGSRLTVL.

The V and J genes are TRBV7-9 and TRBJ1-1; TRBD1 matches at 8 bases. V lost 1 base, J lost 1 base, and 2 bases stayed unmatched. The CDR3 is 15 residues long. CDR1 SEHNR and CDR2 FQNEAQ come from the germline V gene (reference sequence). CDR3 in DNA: TGTGCCAGCAGCTTAGGTCAGGGGGCGAACACTGAAGCTTTCTTT. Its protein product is CASSLGQGANTEAFF.